Here is one TCR beta chain with its context. This record comes from a study of T cells in narcolepsy. The CDR3 sequence is 13 residues long. Germline assignment: CDR1 MNHNS and CDR2 SASEGT. Trimming at V came to 6 bases and at J to 6 bases, leaving 2 bases not matched to a gene. Generated by immunoSEQ multiplex PCR, the TCRdb table keeps only in-frame clones and is missing some. Found here are about 25,000 clones, around 85% of them singletons; the top ten hold approximately 0.7%. The V and J genes are TRBV6-1 and TRBJ1-6; 7 bases match TRBD1. This sequence was found in a human donor with narcolepsy. Specimen: CD45RA- memory CD4+ T cells from PBMCs. The CDR3 here is CASRRDSNSPLHF. CDR3 DNA sequence: TGTGCCAGCAGACGGGACAGTAATTCACCCCTCCACTTT.